This TCR beta chain was sequenced during a study of cytomegalovirus exposure and HLA in healthy donors. Per germline, CDR1 SGHNT and CDR2 YYREEE (reference sequence). J was trimmed by 4 bases and V by 4 bases; bases with no gene match: 11. The CDR3 runs 16 residues. Assay used: immunoSEQ multiplex PCR; TCRdb lists only in-frame clones, some missing. The data hold approximately 160,000 clones, with approximately 86% observed a single time. Concerning this clone: Its antigen is as yet unknown.

Study-wide points: Usually a TCR sequence was rare, but some public TCRs were found in many donors. The investigators catalogued 150 to 200 TCR beta chains as cytomegalovirus-associated.

Sequenced material: PBMCs. The J gene is TRBJ1-1, the V gene TRBV5-4; TRBD1 matches 9 bases. The source of this sequence is a woman in her late teens or twenties in good health and CMV-seronegative. The CDR3: CASSRPGTGWATEAFF. Written as DNA, the CDR3 is TGTGCCAGCAGCCGTCCCGGGACAGGGTGGGCCACTGAAGCTTTCTTT.